This T cell receptor (beta chain) derives from a study of cytomegalovirus exposure and HLA in healthy donors. Whole-study results and caveats: Earlier analysis yielded a pattern in which most TCR beta V segments were productive about 90% or about 30% of the time.

This clone was counted between two and nine times. What it recognizes is unknown. The PCR contained 60 Vbeta and 13 Jbeta primers. The table came from immunoSEQ multiplex PCR; TCRdb's copy has only in-frame clones and leaves some out. The data hold about 150,000 clones, with over 65% observed a single time. CDR1 and CDR2 from the germline V gene are SNHLY and FYNNEI. Trimming left V 1 base short and J 12 bases short, with 7 bases between. The CDR3 runs to 12 residues. The sequence was collected from a man between 25 and 39 years old in good health and CMV-seronegative. This chain connects TRBV2 to TRBJ1-6; no firm D call. The sequenced sample consisted of PBMCs. The CDR3 nucleotides read TGTGCCAGCAGTGAAGGTCGACAACCCCTCCACTTT. It specifies CASSEGRQPLHF.